This T cell receptor (beta chain) was identified in a study of blood T cell repertoires in COVID-19. Whole-study context: The cDNA or gDNA used as material had been derived from T cells, B-cell-depleted T cells, or PBMCs.

The CDR3 consists of 14 residues. Germline lookup yields CDR1 MNHEY and CDR2 SMNVEV (reference sequence). Trimming pared 5 bases from V and 4 bases from J, leaving 12 bases between. Original analysis: Estimation of nucleated cell counts was performed using reference gene primer amplification. The data were produced by immunoSEQ multiplex PCR, yet TCRdb's version contains in-frame clones alone and is incomplete. That table gives V, J and clone size, and the DNA gave D and trimming. The table has under 350,000 clones, less than 90% seen once. The sample taken for sequencing was peripheral blood. The source is a human donor in a cohort sampled during active COVID-19. The chain couples TRBV27 to TRBJ2-4; tentative D call: TRBD1 (7 bases). The CDR3 nucleotides are TGTGCCAGCAGTGCGGGACAGCGAAAAAACATTCAGTACTTC. This sequence encodes CASSAGQRKNIQYF.